What follows is one TCR beta chain and its context. What it recognizes is unknown. The sample belongs to a study of T cell responses to AZD1222 COVID-19 vaccine. Study results and limitations: Females made up more of the donors, who were largely white British, and clonal diversity may have come out too low.

Measured with immunoSEQ multiplex PCR; TCRdb has only the in-frame clones, and not every one. Among 130,000 to 150,000 clones, about nine tenths were seen once, and the ten largest hold roughly 3.2%. The sample here was peripheral blood, taken on day 0 of AZD1222 vaccination. The TCR originated in an adult in good health.

In DNA, the CDR3 is TGCGCCAGCAGTATGGCGGAGTTGAGCTCCTACGAGCAGTACTTC. Its protein product is CASSMAELSSYEQYF. The rearrangement joins TRBV5-1 to TRBJ2-7; D is uncertain. Looked up from germline, CDR1 is SGHRS and CDR2 is YFSETQ. V was clipped by 5 bases and J by 0 bases, with 15 bases between them. The CDR3 runs to 15 residues.